The present T cell receptor beta chain was sequenced within a study of OX40 agonist ivuxolimab in advanced cancers. Generated by immunoSEQ multiplex PCR, the TCRdb table keeps only in-frame clones and is missing some. The sample holds about 79,000 clones, around 86% seen once. Germline lookup yields CDR1 SGHNT and CDR2 YYREEE (reference sequence). The V and J ends lost 4 bases and 4 bases, in that order; junction bases with no gene match: 5. The CDR3 runs to 14 residues. The sequenced sample was CD4+ or CD8+ T cells sorted from blood, obtained in a trial of the OX40 agonist ivuxolimab. This TCR was sampled from an adult with an advanced solid tumor such as melanoma, head and neck, liver or kidney cancer. The chain joins TRBV5-4 to TRBJ1-2, with 9 bases aligning to TRBD1. Here the CDR3 DNA reads TGTGCCAGCAGCGCCCGGGACAGGGTCTATGGCTACACCTTC. This sequence encodes CASSARDRVYGYTF.